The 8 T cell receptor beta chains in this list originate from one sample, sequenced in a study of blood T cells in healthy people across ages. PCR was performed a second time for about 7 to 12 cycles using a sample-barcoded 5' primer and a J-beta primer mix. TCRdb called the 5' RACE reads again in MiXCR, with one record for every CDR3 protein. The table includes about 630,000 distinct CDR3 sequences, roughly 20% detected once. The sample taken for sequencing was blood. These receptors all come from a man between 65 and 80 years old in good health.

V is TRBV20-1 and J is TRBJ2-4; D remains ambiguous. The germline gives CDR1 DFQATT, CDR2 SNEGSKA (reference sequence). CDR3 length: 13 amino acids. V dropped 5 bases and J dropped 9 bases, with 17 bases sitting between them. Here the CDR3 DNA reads TGCAGTGCTGTCCCGTCCCTGTCCGGCATTCAGTACTTC. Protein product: CSAVPSLSGIQYF.

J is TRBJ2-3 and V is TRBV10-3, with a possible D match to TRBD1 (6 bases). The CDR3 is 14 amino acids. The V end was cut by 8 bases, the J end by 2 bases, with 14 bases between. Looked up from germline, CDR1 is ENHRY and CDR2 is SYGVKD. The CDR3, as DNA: TGTGCCATCGCCCGGGCAGGGGACACAGATACGCAGTATTTT. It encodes CAIARAGDTDTQYF.

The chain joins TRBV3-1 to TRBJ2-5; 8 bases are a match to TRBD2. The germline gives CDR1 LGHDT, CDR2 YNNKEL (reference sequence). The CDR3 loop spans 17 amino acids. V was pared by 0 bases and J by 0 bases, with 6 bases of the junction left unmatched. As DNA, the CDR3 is TGTGCCAGCAGCCAAGATACTCAGCGGGGGTACCAAGAGACCCAGTACTTC. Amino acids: CASSQDTQRGYQETQYF.

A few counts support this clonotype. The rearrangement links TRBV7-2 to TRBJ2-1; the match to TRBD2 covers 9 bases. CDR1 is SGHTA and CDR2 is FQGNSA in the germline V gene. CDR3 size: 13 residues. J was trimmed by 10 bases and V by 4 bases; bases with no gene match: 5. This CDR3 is CASSSTGLAEQFF. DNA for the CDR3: TGTGCCAGCAGCTCAACGGGACTAGCCGAGCAGTTCTTC.

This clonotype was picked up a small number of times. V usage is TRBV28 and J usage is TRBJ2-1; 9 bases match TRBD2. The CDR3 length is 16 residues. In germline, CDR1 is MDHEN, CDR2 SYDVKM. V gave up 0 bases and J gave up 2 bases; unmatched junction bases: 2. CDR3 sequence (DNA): TGTGCCAGCAGTTTATGGCGGGAGGGCCCCTACAATGAGCAGTTCTTC. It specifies CASSLWREGPYNEQFF.

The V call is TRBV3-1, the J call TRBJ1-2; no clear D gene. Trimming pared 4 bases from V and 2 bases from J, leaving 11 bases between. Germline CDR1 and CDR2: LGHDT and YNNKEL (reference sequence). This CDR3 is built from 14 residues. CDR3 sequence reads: CASSPRGRNYGYTF. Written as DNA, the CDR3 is TGTGCCAGCAGCCCTCGAGGACGGAACTATGGCTACACCTTC.

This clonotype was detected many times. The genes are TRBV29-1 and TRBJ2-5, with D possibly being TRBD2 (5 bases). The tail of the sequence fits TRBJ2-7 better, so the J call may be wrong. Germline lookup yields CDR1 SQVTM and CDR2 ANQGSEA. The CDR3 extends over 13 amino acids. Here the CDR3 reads CSVMVGDSYEQYF. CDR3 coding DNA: TGCAGCGTTATGGTCGGGGATAGCTACGAGCAGTACTTC.

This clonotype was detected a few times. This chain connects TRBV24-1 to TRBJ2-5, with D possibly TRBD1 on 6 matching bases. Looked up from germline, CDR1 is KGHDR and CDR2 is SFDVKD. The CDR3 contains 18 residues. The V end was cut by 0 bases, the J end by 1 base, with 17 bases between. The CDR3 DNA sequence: TGTGCCACCAGTGATTTGGGTAATGCAGGGGAAATCCAAGAGACCCAGTACTTC. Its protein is CATSDLGNAGEIQETQYF.